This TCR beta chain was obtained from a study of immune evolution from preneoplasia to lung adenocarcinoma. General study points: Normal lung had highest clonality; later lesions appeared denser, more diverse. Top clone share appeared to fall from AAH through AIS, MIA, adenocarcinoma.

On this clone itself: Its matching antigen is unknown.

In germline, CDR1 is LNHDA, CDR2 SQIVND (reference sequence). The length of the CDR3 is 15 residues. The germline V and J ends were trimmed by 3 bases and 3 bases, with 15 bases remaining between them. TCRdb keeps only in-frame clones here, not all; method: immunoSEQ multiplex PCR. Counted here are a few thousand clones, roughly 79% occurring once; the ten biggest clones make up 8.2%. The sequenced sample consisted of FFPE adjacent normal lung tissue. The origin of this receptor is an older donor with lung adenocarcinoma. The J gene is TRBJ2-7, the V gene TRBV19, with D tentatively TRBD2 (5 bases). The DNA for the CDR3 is TGTGCCAGTAGTATTATCTGGGGAGATCTCTACGAGCAGTACTTC. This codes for CASSIIWGDLYEQYF. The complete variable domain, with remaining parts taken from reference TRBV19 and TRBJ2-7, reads DGGITQSPKYLFRKEGQNVTLSCEQNLNHDAMYWYRQDPGQGLRLIYYSQIVNDFQKGDIAEGYSVSREKKESFPLTVTSAQKNPTAFYLCASSIIWGDLYEQYFGPGTRLTVT.